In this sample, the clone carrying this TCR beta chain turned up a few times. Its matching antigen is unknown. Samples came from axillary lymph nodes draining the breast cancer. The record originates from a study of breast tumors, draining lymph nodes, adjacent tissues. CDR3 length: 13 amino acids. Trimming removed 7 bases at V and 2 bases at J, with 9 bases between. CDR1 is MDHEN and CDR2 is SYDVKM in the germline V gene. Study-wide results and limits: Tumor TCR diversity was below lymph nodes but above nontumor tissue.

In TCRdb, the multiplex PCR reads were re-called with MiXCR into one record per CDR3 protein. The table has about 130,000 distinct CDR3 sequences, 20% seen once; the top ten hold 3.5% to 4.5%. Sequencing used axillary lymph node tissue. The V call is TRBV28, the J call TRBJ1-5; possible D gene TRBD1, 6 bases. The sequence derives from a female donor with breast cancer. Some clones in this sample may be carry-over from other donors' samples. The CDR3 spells CASIGGRNQPQHF. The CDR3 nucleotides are TGTGCCAGCATAGGGGGTCGCAATCAGCCCCAGCATTTT.